The 16 T cell receptor beta chains reported below all come from one sample, sequenced in a study of cytomegalovirus exposure and HLA in healthy donors. PCR used 60 Vbeta primers and 13 Jbeta primers. Clones were read by immunoSEQ multiplex PCR, and TCRdb kept only the in-frame ones, dropping some. The sample yields approximately 130,000 clones, roughly four fifths seen once. The sample consisted of PBMCs. The receptor set was obtained from a man aged 18-30 years in good health and CMV-seronegative.

V gene TRBV15 combines with J gene TRBJ1-5; tentatively, D is TRBD1 (5 bases). The V gene's germline CDR1 is LNHNV and CDR2 YYDKDF (reference sequence). The V and J ends lost 3 bases and 2 bases respectively, with 20 bases between them. This CDR3 spans 18 amino acids. The CDR3 bases are TGTGCCACCAGCAGTCCCGGGACTTTCCTTGGTGGCAATCAGCCCCAGCATTTT. Protein product: CATSSPGTFLGGNQPQHF.

V gene TRBV19 combines with J gene TRBJ1-4; TRBD1 matches at 8 bases. Germline V lookup: CDR1 LNHDA, CDR2 SQIVND (reference sequence). This CDR3 is built from 14 residues. The ends lost 6 bases at V and 5 bases at J; junction bases unmatched: 5. CDR3 bases: TGTGCCAGTAGGCGGACAGGGAGCAATGAAAAACTGTTTTTT. Encoded protein: CASRRTGSNEKLFF.

The V and J genes are TRBV7-9 and TRBJ1-5; TRBD1 matches 7 bases. Germline loops: CDR1 SEHNR, CDR2 FQNEAQ (reference sequence). This CDR3 is 16 amino acids long. V shed 0 bases, J shed 3 bases, and the junction held 5 bases outside the gene matches. The CDR3 here is CASSLAGGDLNQPQHF. CDR3 nucleotide sequence: TGTGCCAGCAGCTTAGCAGGGGGCGATCTCAATCAGCCCCAGCATTTT.

The rearrangement links TRBV4-1 to TRBJ2-1; TRBD2 agrees at 10 bases. The CDR3 has 17 residues. CDR1 MGHRA and CDR2 YSYEKL come from the germline V gene. Losses at the gene ends were 0 bases for V and 6 bases for J; bases not matched to a gene: 8. CDR3: CASSQDGPSGGSNEQFF. The CDR3 nucleotides are TGCGCCAGCAGCCAAGATGGGCCTAGCGGGGGTAGCAATGAGCAGTTCTTC.

This CDR3 reads CASGTGWEKLFF. The CDR3 DNA sequence: TGTGCCAGCGGGACAGGGTGGGAAAAACTGTTTTTT. The V call is TRBV27, the J call TRBJ1-4; TRBD1 matches at 9 bases. V lost 8 bases to trimming and J lost 8 bases; unmatched junction nucleotides: 3. Germline CDR1 reads MNHEY; CDR2 reads SMNVEV (reference sequence). The length of the CDR3 is 12 residues. Full variable domain (remainder filled in from reference TRBV27 and TRBJ1-4): EAQVTQNPRYLITVTGKKLTVTCSQNMNHEYMSWYRQDPGLGLRQIYYSMNVEVTDKGDVPEGYKVSRKEKRNFPLILESPSPNQTSLYFCASGTGWEKLFFGSGTQLSVL.

A single count supports this clone. This chain connects TRBV18 to TRBJ2-6; D is undetermined. Germline assignment: CDR1 KGHSH and CDR2 LQKENI. The V and J ends lost 4 bases and 1 base respectively, with 5 bases between them. The CDR3 extends over 14 amino acids. The CDR3 here is CASSLQSGANVLTF. The CDR3 DNA sequence: TGTGCCAGCTCACTACAATCTGGGGCCAACGTCCTGACTTTC.

This clone was seen just once. The chain couples TRBV6-4 to TRBJ1-2; the D gene is possibly TRBD1 (6 bases). CDR1 MRHNA and CDR2 SNTAGT come from the germline V gene. The CDR3 loop spans 14 amino acids. With 6 bases removed from V and 6 bases from J, the gap between germline ends came to 17 bases. The CDR3 nucleotides are TGTGCCAGCAGCCTCAGGGGTTCCGGGGATGGCTACACCTTC. Translation: CASSLRGSGDGYTF.

This sequence joins TRBV5-1 and TRBJ1-1; D gene uncertain. The germline V gene encodes CDR1 SGHRS and CDR2 YFSETQ. This CDR3 contains 15 residues. Trimming removed 0 bases from V and 3 bases from J, with 12 bases in between. CDR3 loop: CASSLDPAGHTEAFF. The CDR3 DNA is TGCGCCAGCAGCTTGGACCCCGCAGGCCACACTGAAGCTTTCTTT.

This clone has more than one count but fewer than ten. CDR3 sequence reads: CASSPVGSTEAFF. CDR3 bases: TGCGCCAGCAGCCCCGTCGGGAGCACTGAAGCTTTCTTT. V usage is TRBV5-1 and J usage is TRBJ1-1; D is unclear. The CDR3 length is 13 residues. Germline V gene sequence: CDR1 SGHRS, CDR2 YFSETQ. V was shortened by 4 bases and J by 4 bases, with 11 bases between the two germline ends. The complete variable domain, with remaining parts taken from reference TRBV5-1 and TRBJ1-1, reads KAGVTQTPRYLIKTRGQQVTLSCSPISGHRSVSWYQQTPGQGLQFLFEYFSETQRNKGNFPGRFSGRQFSNSRSEMNVSTLELGDSALYLCASSPVGSTEAFFGQGTRLTVV.

The V and J genes are TRBV7-9 and TRBJ1-5; D remains ambiguous. This CDR3 region has 14 residues. Trimming took off 0 bases at V and 2 bases at J, with 5 bases between the two ends. From germline, CDR1 is SEHNR and CDR2 FQNEAQ (reference sequence). CDR3 amino acids: CASSLAAGNQPQHF. CDR3 coding DNA: TGTGCCAGCAGCTTAGCCGCAGGCAATCAGCCCCAGCATTTT.

The chain joins TRBV5-4 to TRBJ2-3; D remains unclear. This CDR3 is 15 amino acids long. The germline CDR1 and CDR2 sequences are SGHNT and YYREEE (reference sequence). Trimming left V 6 bases short and J 0 bases short, with 14 bases between. The CDR3 DNA follows: TGTGCCAGCACCCCGACACCTTTTAGCACAGATACGCAGTATTTT. Translating gives CASTPTPFSTDTQYF.

This rearrangement joins TRBV11-2 to TRBJ1-1; no clear D gene. Trimming shortened V by 5 bases and J by 10 bases, and 23 bases separated the two germline ends. The CDR3 has 15 residues. CDR1 SGHAT and CDR2 FQNNGV come from the germline V gene. The CDR3 region has the DNA TGTGCCAGCAGCGCATCACACTCGAGGCGAGGAGGAGCTTTCTTT. This sequence encodes CASSASHSRRGGAFF.

The rearrangement joins TRBV19 to TRBJ2-3; 8 bases line up with TRBD1. Losses at the gene ends were 3 bases for V and 6 bases for J; bases not matched to a gene: 14. This CDR3 is 17 amino acids long. Germline V lookup: CDR1 LNHDA, CDR2 SQIVND (reference sequence). The chain's CDR3 is CASSIETGALGWDTQYF. The CDR3 nucleotides are TGTGCCAGTAGTATCGAGACAGGGGCCCTCGGTTGGGATACGCAGTATTTT. The full variable domain, rest sourced from reference TRBV19 and TRBJ2-3, is DGGITQSPKYLFRKEGQNVTLSCEQNLNHDAMYWYRQDPGQGLRLIYYSQIVNDFQKGDIAEGYSVSREKKESFPLTVTSAQKNPTAFYLCASSIETGALGWDTQYFGPGTRLTVL.

This sequence joins TRBV18 and TRBJ1-6, with D unclear. The germline gives CDR1 KGHSH, CDR2 LQKENI. The CDR3 is made up of 15 amino acids. Trimming cost V 4 bases and J 7 bases, with 14 bases left between them. The CDR3, as DNA: TGTGCCAGCTCACAGGACCGTGGAGGGAATTCACCCCTCCACTTT. Its protein is CASSQDRGGNSPLHF.

The chain employs TRBV6-5 and TRBJ2-5; D uncertain. From germline, CDR1 is MNHEY and CDR2 SVGAGI. The V end lost 8 bases, the J end lost 5 bases, and 18 bases lay between the germline ends. The CDR3 covers 14 residues. DNA for the CDR3: TGTGCCAGCCACTCTTATCTAGATAGGGAGACCCAGTACTTC. Its translation is CASHSYLDRETQYF.

This sequence joins TRBV7-9 and TRBJ2-7; D gene ambiguous. CDR1 is SEHNR, CDR2 FQNEAQ, per germline (reference sequence). The ends were cut back, 1 base at V and 3 bases at J, with 4 bases in the middle. The CDR3 consists of 12 residues. The CDR3 here is CASSLDFYEQYF. As DNA, the CDR3 is TGTGCCAGCAGCTTAGACTTCTACGAGCAGTACTTC.